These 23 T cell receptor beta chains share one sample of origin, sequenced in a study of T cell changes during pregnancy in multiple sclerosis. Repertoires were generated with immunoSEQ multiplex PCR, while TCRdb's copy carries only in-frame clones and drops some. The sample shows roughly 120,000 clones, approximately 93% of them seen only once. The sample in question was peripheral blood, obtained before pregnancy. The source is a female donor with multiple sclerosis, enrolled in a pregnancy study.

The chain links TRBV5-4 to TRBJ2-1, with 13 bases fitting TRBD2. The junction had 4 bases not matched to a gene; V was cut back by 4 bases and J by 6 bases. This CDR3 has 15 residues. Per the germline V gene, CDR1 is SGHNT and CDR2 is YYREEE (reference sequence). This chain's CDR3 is CASSRTSGGGNEQFF. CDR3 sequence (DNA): TGTGCCAGCAGCCGGACTAGCGGGGGTGGCAATGAGCAGTTCTTC.

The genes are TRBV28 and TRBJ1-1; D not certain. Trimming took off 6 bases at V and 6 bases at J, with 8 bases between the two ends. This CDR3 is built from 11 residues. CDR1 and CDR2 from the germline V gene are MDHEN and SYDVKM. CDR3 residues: CASRGKPEAFF. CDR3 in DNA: TGTGCCAGCAGGGGCAAACCTGAAGCTTTCTTT.

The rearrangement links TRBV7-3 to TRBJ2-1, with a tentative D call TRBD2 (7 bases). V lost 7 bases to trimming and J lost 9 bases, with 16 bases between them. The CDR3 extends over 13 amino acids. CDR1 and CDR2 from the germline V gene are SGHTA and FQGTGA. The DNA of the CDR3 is TGTGCCAGCAACCTGGGGGGGCCGGGTGAGCAGTTCTTC. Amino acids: CASNLGGPGEQFF.

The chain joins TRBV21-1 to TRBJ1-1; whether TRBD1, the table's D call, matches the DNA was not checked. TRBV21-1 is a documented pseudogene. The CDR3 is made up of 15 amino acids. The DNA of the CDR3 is TGTGCCAGCAGCAATCAGGGTGAAAAAAAGGCTGAAGCTTTCTTT. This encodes CASSNQGEKKAEAFF.

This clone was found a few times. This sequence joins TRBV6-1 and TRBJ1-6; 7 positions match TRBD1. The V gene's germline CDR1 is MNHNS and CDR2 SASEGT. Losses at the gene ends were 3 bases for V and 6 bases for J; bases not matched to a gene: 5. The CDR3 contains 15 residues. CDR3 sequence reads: CASSDRDSVNSPLHF. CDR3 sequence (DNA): TGTGCCAGCAGTGACCGGGACAGCGTTAATTCACCCCTCCACTTT.

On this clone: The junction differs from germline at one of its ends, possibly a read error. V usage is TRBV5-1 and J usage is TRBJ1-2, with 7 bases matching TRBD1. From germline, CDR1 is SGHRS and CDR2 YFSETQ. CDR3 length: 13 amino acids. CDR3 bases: TGTGCCAGCAGCTCCGACAGGGTCTATGGCTACACCTTC. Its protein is CASSSDRVYGYTF.

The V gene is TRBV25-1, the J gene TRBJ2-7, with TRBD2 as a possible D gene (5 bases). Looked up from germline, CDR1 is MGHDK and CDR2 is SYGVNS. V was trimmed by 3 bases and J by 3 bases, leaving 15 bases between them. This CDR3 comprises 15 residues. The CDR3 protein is CASSDGGGRLYEQYF. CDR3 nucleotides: TGTGCCAGCAGTGATGGAGGTGGCAGACTCTACGAGCAGTACTTC.

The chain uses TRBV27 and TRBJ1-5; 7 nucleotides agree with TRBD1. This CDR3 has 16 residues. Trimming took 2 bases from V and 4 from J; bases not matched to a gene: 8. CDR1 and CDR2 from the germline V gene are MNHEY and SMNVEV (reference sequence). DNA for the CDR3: TGTGCCAGCAGTTTAGAATGGACAGGCTCAAATCAGCCCCAGCATTTT. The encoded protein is CASSLEWTGSNQPQHF.

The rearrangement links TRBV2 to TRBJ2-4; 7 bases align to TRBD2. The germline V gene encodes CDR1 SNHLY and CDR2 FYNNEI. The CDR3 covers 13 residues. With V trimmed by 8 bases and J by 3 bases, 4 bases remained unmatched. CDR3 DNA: TGTGCCAGCGGGAGGGCGGGCAAAAACATTCAGTACTTC. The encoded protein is CASGRAGKNIQYF.

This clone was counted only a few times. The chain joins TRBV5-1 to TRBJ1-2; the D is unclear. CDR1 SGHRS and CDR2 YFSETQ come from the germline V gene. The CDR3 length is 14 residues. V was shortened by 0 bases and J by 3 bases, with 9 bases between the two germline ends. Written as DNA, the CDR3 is TGCGCCAGCAGCTTGGCCGGGGAGGACTATGGCTACACCTTC. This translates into CASSLAGEDYGYTF.

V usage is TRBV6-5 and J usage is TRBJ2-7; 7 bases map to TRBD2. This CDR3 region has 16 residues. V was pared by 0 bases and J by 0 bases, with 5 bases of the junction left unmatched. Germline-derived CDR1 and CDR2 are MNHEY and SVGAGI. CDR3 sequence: CASSYSASGGSYEQYF. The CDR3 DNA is TGTGCCAGCAGTTACTCGGCTAGCGGAGGCTCCTACGAGCAGTACTTC.

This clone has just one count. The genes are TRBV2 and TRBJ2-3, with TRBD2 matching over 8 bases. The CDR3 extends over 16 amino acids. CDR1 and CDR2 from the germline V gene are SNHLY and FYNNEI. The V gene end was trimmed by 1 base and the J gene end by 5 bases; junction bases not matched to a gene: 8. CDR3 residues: CASSEVGGGSVDTQYF. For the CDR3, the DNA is TGTGCCAGCAGTGAAGTGGGCGGGGGGTCGGTAGATACGCAGTATTTT.

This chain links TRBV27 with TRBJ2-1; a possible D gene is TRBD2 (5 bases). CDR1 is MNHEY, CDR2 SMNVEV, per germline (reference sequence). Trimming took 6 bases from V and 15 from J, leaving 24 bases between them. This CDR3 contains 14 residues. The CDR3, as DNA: TGTGCCAGCAGCCCCCAAGGCCGGCGGGCCCTTCTGTTCTTC. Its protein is CASSPQGRRALLFF.

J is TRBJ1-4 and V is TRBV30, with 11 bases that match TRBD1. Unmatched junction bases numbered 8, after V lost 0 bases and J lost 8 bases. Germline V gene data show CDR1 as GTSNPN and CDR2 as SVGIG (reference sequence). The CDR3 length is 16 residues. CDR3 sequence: CAWSVGTGGRKEKLFF. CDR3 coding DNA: TGTGCCTGGAGTGTCGGGACAGGGGGAAGAAAGGAAAAACTGTTTTTT.

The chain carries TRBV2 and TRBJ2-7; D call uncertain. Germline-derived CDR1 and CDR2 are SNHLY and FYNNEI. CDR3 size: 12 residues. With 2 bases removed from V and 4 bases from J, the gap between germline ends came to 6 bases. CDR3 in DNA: TGTGCCAGCAGTGAACAGGCTTACGAGCAGTACTTC. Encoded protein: CASSEQAYEQYF.

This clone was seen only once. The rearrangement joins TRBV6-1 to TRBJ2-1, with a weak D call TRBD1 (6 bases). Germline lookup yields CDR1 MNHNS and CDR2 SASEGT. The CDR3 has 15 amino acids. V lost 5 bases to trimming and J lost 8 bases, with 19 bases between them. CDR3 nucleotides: TGTGCCAGCAGTTGGAATTTACAGGGCCCCGATGAGCAGTTCTTC. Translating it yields CASSWNLQGPDEQFF.

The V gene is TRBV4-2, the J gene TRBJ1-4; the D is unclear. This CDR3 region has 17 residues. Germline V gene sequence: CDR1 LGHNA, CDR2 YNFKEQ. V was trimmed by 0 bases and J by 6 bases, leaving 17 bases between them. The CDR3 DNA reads TGTGCCAGCAGCCAAGATAAGTACCGGTCCGTGGATGAAAAACTGTTTTTT. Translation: CASSQDKYRSVDEKLFF.

The CDR3 coding sequence is TGTGCCAGCAGTGAAAAATCCTTAGGACTTAAAGAGACCCAGTACTTC. Protein: CASSEKSLGLKETQYF. The V gene is TRBV6-1, the J gene TRBJ2-5; TRBD2 might be the D (5 bases). This CDR3 spans 16 amino acids. The germline V and J ends were trimmed by 2 bases and 3 bases, with 16 bases remaining between them. Germline V CDR1 and CDR2: MNHNS, SASEGT.

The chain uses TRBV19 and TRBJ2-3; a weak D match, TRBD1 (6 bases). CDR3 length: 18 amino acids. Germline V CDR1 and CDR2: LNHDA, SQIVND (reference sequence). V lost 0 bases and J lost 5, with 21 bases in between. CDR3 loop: CASSIDSLAGAFLDTQYF. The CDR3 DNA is TGTGCCAGTAGTATAGATTCTCTTGCAGGGGCGTTCCTAGATACGCAGTATTTT.

For the CDR3, the DNA is TGTGCCAGCAGCTTAGAGGACGAGGGACAGGGCTACAATGAGCAGTTCTTC. It specifies CASSLEDEGQGYNEQFF. This sequence joins TRBV11-3 and TRBJ2-1, with TRBD1 matching 9 bases. The CDR3 is 17 amino acids. CDR1 is SGHNT and CDR2 is YENEEA in the germline V gene. The J segment lost 3 bases and the V segment lost 0 bases, leaving 6 bases of the junction unmatched.

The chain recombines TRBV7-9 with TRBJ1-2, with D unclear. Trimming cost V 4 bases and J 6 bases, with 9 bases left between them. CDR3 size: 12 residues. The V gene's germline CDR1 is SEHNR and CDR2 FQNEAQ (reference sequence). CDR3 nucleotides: TGTGCCAGCAGCTCGGGAAATAATGGCTACACCTTC. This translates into CASSSGNNGYTF.

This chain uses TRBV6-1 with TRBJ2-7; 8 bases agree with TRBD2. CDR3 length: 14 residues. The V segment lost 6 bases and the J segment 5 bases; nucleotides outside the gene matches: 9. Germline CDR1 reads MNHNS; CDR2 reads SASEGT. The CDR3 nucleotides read TGTGCCAGCAGGGAGAGCGGGGGCCCCAACGAGCAGTACTTC. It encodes CASRESGGPNEQYF.

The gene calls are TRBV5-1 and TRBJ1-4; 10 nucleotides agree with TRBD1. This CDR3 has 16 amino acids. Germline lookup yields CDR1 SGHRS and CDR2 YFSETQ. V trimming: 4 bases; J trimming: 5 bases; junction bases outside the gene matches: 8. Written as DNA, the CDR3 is TGCGCCAGCAGCCTTGATACGACAGGGGGCAATGAAAAACTGTTTTTT. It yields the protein CASSLDTTGGNEKLFF.